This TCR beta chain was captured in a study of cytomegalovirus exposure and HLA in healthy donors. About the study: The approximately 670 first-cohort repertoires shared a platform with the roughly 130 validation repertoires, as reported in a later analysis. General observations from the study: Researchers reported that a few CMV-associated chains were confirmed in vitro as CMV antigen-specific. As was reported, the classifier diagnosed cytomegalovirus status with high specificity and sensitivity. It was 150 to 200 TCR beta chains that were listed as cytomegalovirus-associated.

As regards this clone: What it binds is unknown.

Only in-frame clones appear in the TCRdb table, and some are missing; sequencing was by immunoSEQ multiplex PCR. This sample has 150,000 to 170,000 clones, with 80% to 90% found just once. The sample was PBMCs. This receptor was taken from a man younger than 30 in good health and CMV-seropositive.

The CDR3 DNA is TGTGCCAGTAGTCGGGCTAGCGCTGGGGAGACCCAGTACTTC. Encoded protein: CASSRASAGETQYF. The V gene is TRBV19, the J gene TRBJ2-5, with a possible D match to TRBD2 (6 bases). V was pared by 5 bases and J by 5 bases, with 15 bases between. Looked up from germline, CDR1 is LNHDA and CDR2 is SQIVND (reference sequence). This CDR3 is 14 amino acids long.